Below, 12 T cell receptor beta chains from the same sample are listed, as sequenced in a study of PD-L1 blockade in urothelial cancer. Sample time point: peripheral blood 6 weeks after treatment start. Sequencing used immunoSEQ multiplex PCR; TCRdb keeps in-frame clones, though not all of them. The sample lists about 110,000 clones, 91% occurring once. Source: PBMCs, taken around atezolizumab (anti-PD-L1) treatment. The receptor source for this set is a man between 60 and 75 years old with urothelial cancer.

The chain joins TRBV10-3 to TRBJ2-5; weak D call: TRBD1 (7 bases). The DNA end is more similar to TRBJ2-7, so the J call may be wrong. The CDR3 length is 13 residues. Germline-derived CDR1 and CDR2 are ENHRY and SYGVKD. The CDR3, as DNA: TGTGCCACCACCTTATCGGGGGACAGCGAGCAGTACTTC. It is translated as CATTLSGDSEQYF.

This chain uses TRBV5-1 with TRBJ1-1; 8 bases fit TRBD1. V shed 4 bases and J 4 bases; nucleotides not matched to a gene: 15. The CDR3 has 17 residues. Germline V gene lookup returns CDR1 SGHRS and CDR2 YFSETQ. The CDR3 protein is CASSPNAFTDRATEAFF. The CDR3 coding sequence is TGCGCCAGCAGCCCAAACGCTTTTACGGACAGGGCCACTGAAGCTTTCTTT.

The count of this clone is one. V usage is TRBV5-4 and J usage is TRBJ2-7; weak D call: TRBD1 (6 bases). This CDR3 region has 14 residues. V was pared by 4 bases and J by 9 bases, with 20 bases between. Looked up from germline, CDR1 is SGHNT and CDR2 is YYREEE (reference sequence). The CDR3 nucleotides are TGTGCCAGCAGCACCTCGGACAGTCGAGTGGGGCAGTACTTC. This codes for CASSTSDSRVGQYF.

V gene TRBV18 combines with J gene TRBJ1-5; the D is unclear. The V gene's germline CDR1 is KGHSH and CDR2 LQKENI. This CDR3 region has 14 residues. V was shortened by 6 bases and J by 3 bases, with 12 bases between the two germline ends. The CDR3 loop is CASSAGAFNQPQHF. CDR3 in DNA: TGTGCCAGCTCGGCTGGAGCCTTCAATCAGCCCCAGCATTTT.

This chain links TRBV7-9 with TRBJ1-1; D remains unclear. This CDR3 is built from 13 residues. The V end was cut by 6 bases, the J end by 3 bases, with 11 bases between. Per the germline V gene, CDR1 is SEHNR and CDR2 is FQNEAQ (reference sequence). As DNA, the CDR3 is TGTGCCAGCAGGATGTCTAGCTACACTGAAGCTTTCTTT. It encodes CASRMSSYTEAFF.

The CDR3 protein is CAWSVIGRGLSKNIQYF. CDR3 coding DNA: TGTGCCTGGAGTGTGATTGGCAGGGGGCTCTCCAAAAACATTCAGTACTTC. The chain couples TRBV30 to TRBJ2-4; 8 bases are a match to TRBD1. The trim removed 0 bases at V and 2 bases at J, leaving 9 bases unmatched. Germline-derived CDR1 and CDR2 are GTSNPN and SVGIG (reference sequence). The CDR3 extends over 17 amino acids.

V is TRBV5-4 and J is TRBJ2-5; 13 nucleotides match TRBD2. Germline V lookup: CDR1 SGHNT, CDR2 YYREEE (reference sequence). This CDR3 has 16 amino acids. V was pared by 0 bases and J by 5 bases, with 4 bases of the junction left unmatched. CDR3 bases: TGTGCCAGCAGCTTGGGGGGGACTAGCGGGGTTGAGACCCAGTACTTC. Its translation: CASSLGGTSGVETQYF. Supplemented by reference TRBV5-4 and TRBJ2-5, the full variable domain reads ETGVTQSPTHLIKTRGQQVTLRCSSQSGHNTVSWYQQALGQGPQFIFQYYREEENGRGNFPPRFSGLQFPNYSSELNVNALELDDSALYLCASSLGGTSGVETQYFGPGTRLLVL.

The V call is TRBV20-1, the J call TRBJ2-7, with D maybe TRBD2 (6 bases). CDR3 length: 11 residues. V lost 7 bases and J 1 base, leaving 8 bases between the germline ends. Per germline, CDR1 DFQATT and CDR2 SNEGSKA (reference sequence). The CDR3 region is CSVAGSYEQYF. The CDR3 nucleotides are TGCAGTGTGGCGGGATCCTACGAGCAGTACTTC.

This chain links TRBV19 with TRBJ2-5, with a weak D call TRBD1 (6 bases). The V gene lost 4 bases and the J gene lost 0 bases, with 12 bases spanning the gap. The length of the CDR3 is 15 residues. Germline values: CDR1 LNHDA, CDR2 SQIVND (reference sequence). CDR3 coding DNA: TGTGCCAGTAGTAGGACAGCCCTGTACCAAGAGACCCAGTACTTC. Translating gives CASSRTALYQETQYF.

The CDR3 nucleotides read TGTGCCAGCAGCCAAGACCTAGACCGCATCCGGATGGGGGCGCAAACCGGGGAGCTGTTTTTT. This codes for CASSQDLDRIRMGAQTGELFF. The V call is TRBV4-2, the J call TRBJ2-2; possible D gene TRBD1, 6 bases. Germline V gene lookup returns CDR1 LGHNA and CDR2 YNFKEQ. This CDR3 has 21 residues. With 0 bases removed from V and 5 bases from J, the gap between germline ends came to 28 bases.

The chain uses TRBV5-6 and TRBJ1-2, with D maybe TRBD1 (6 bases). The V gene lost 4 bases and the J gene lost 0 bases, with 25 bases spanning the gap. The V gene's germline CDR1 is SGHDT and CDR2 YYEEEE. This CDR3 region has 19 residues. The CDR3 coding sequence is TGTGCCAGCAGCCTGTTTACCGGTGGGGGGGCGTCAGCTAACTATGGCTACACCTTC. As protein: CASSLFTGGGASANYGYTF.

This clone was seen a single time. The rearrangement uses TRBV18 and TRBJ2-5; D is unresolved. The CDR3 consists of 13 residues. Germline V gene sequence: CDR1 KGHSH, CDR2 LQKENI. Trimming took off 7 bases at V and 5 bases at J, with 14 bases between the two ends. CDR3: CASWAPQLETQYF. DNA for the CDR3: TGTGCCAGCTGGGCCCCTCAGTTGGAGACCCAGTACTTC. The full variable domain, with the rest looked up from reference TRBV18 and TRBJ2-5, is NAGVMQNPRHLVRRRGQEARLRCSPMKGHSHVYWYRQLPEEGLKFMVYLQKENIIDESGMPKERFSAEFPKEGPSILRIQQVVRGDSAAYFCASWAPQLETQYFGPGTRLLVL.